These 20 T cell receptor beta chains were all obtained from the same sample, sequenced in a study of T cells in women clearing cervical HPV infection. Profiling relied on immunoSEQ multiplex PCR, and the TCRdb table lists in-frame clones only, not all of them. This specimen shows around 35,000 clones; the ten leading clones hold 1.5% to 2%. The specimen sequenced was blood buffy coat. The receptors come from a woman aged 18-70 years with a cervical HPV16 infection that either progressed to CIN3+ or cleared (not recorded which).

On this clone itself: The read finishes 3 residues shy of the CDR3 end, and the germline J gene is used to complete it. The chain uses TRBV5-1 and TRBJ2-2; 7 positions match TRBD2. The CDR3 covers 17 residues. The germline CDR1 and CDR2 sequences are SGHRS and YFSETQ. V shed 0 bases, J shed 2 bases, and the junction held 7 bases outside the gene matches. This CDR3 reads CASSLDDPSGNTGELFF. The sequenced CDR3 bases are TGCGCCAGCAGCTTGGACGATCCTAGCGGAAACACCGGGGAG.

On this clone: Sequencing ends 3 residues short of the CDR3 end; the germline J gene provides the rest. The chain joins TRBV2 to TRBJ2-7; D gene uncertain. Between the trimmed V and J ends, which lost 4 bases and 5 bases, there was a span of 6 bases. The V gene's germline CDR1 is SNHLY and CDR2 FYNNEI. The CDR3 totals 11 residues. The CDR3 here is CASSVVHEQYF. The part of the CDR3 DNA that was read is TGTGCCAGCAGTGTAGTCCACGAG.

As to this clone: The read terminates 3 residues before the CDR3 end, so the remaining end is supplied by the germline J gene. The chain couples TRBV5-1 to TRBJ2-5; no clear D gene. The V gene's germline CDR1 is SGHRS and CDR2 YFSETQ. The CDR3 covers 14 residues. Trimming stripped 1 base from V and 1 base from J, with 8 bases between. CDR3 loop: CASSLMSVQETQYF. The sequenced part of the CDR3 DNA is TGCGCCAGCAGCTTGATGTCGGTCCAAGAGACC. Looking up the rest from reference TRBV5-1 and TRBJ2-5 gives the full variable domain: KAGVTQTPRYLIKTRGQQVTLSCSPISGHRSVSWYQQTPGQGLQFLFEYFSETQRNKGNFPGRFSGRQFSNSRSEMNVSTLELGDSALYLCASSLMSVQETQYFGPGTRLLVL.

Turning to this clone: The read terminates 3 residues ahead of where the CDR3 ends, so the germline J gene completes it. This chain links TRBV5-6 with TRBJ2-2, with 7 positions matching TRBD1. J lost 2 bases, V lost 7 bases, and 8 bases had no gene match. The CDR3 sequence is 15 residues long. Germline lookup yields CDR1 SGHDT and CDR2 YYEEEE. The DNA read from the CDR3 is TGTGCCAGCTTCTTGACAGGGAAAAACACCGGGGAG. Translation: CASFLTGKNTGE. The complete CDR3 sequence is CASFLTGKNTGELFF.

Turning to this clone: The CDR3 end lies 3 residues beyond the end of the read and is filled in from the germline J gene. The chain is built from TRBV19 and TRBJ1-4; D is unresolved. The CDR3 runs 14 residues. V was cut by 3 bases and J by 3 bases, with 8 bases left in between. Germline lookup yields CDR1 LNHDA and CDR2 SQIVND (reference sequence). The CDR3 reads CASSILLANEKLFF. CDR3 DNA (partial): TGTGCCAGTAGTATCCTACTGGCTAATGAAAAA.

Turning to this clone: Coverage ceases 3 residues before the CDR3 finishes, and the germline J gene fills in the end. The genes are TRBV7-8 and TRBJ1-1; D unclear. Trimming took off 2 bases at V and 1 base at J, with 11 bases between the two ends. This CDR3 region has 15 residues. CDR1 is SGHVS, CDR2 FQNEAQ, per germline. The part of the CDR3 DNA that was read is TGTGCCAGCAGCTTACTCCCAGGCACGAACACTGAA. Its protein product is CASSLLPGTNTE. The full CDR3 protein is CASSLLPGTNTEAFF.

With respect to this clone: The sequence runs out 3 residues before the end of the CDR3; the remainder is reconstructed from the germline J gene. The chain joins TRBV2 to TRBJ1-1, with TRBD1 matching over 8 bases. The germline gives CDR1 SNHLY, CDR2 FYNNEI. The V gene end was trimmed by 3 bases and the J gene end by 6 bases; junction bases not matched to a gene: 6. The CDR3 covers 14 residues. The CDR3 bases that were read are TGTGCCAGCAGTGATCGGACAGGGATAGCTGAA. Its protein product is CASSDRTGIAE. Given in full, the CDR3 is CASSDRTGIAEAFF.

As regards this clone: Read coverage stops 3 residues before the CDR3 terminus; the germline J gene supplies the remainder. V gene TRBV5-6 combines with J gene TRBJ2-3, with TRBD1 matching 7 bases. Germline-derived CDR1 and CDR2 are SGHDT and YYEEEE. The V and J ends lost 3 bases and 2 bases, in that order; junction bases with no gene match: 6. CDR3 size: 15 residues. CDR3 residues: CASSSLQGDTDTQYF. Partial CDR3 DNA: TGTGCCAGCAGCTCACTCCAGGGGGACACAGATACG.

A note on this clone: The CDR3 end lies 3 residues beyond the end of the read and is filled in from the germline J gene. The chain is built from TRBV7-8 and TRBJ2-1, with D possibly TRBD1 on 6 matching bases. Germline CDR1 reads SGHVS; CDR2 reads FQNEAQ. This CDR3 is 12 amino acids long. V lost 10 bases and J lost 8, with 15 bases in between. The CDR3 bases that were read are TGTGCCATCCCGGACAGATTTGATGAG. Its translation is CAIPDRFDE. In full, the CDR3 reads CAIPDRFDEQFF.

A note on this clone: The CDR3 goes on 3 residues after the read ends, and that part is filled in from the germline J gene. The chain is built from TRBV5-1 and TRBJ2-3; D call uncertain. With 4 bases removed from V and 2 bases from J, the gap between germline ends came to 5 bases. Per germline, CDR1 SGHRS and CDR2 YFSETQ. This CDR3 spans 12 amino acids. CDR3 loop: CASSPSTDTQYF. The CDR3 DNA, read in part, is TGCGCCAGCAGCCCATCCACAGATACG.

In regard to this clone: The observed sequence ends 3 residues before the CDR3 terminus, with the missing tail filled in from the germline J gene. The chain links TRBV14 to TRBJ2-5; 7 nucleotides agree with TRBD2. The CDR3 spans 17 residues. Trimming took 4 bases from V and 0 from J; bases not matched to a gene: 11. Germline CDR1 reads SGHDN; CDR2 reads FVKESK. The covered CDR3 bases are TGTGCCAGCAGCCCCCGGCGGGGGACCTCGTACCAAGAGACC. This sequence encodes CASSPRRGTSYQET. The full CDR3 protein reads CASSPRRGTSYQETQYF.

A word on this clone: The read stops 3 residues short of the end of the CDR3; the missing end is completed from the germline J gene. V usage is TRBV19 and J usage is TRBJ2-3, with 9 bases fitting TRBD1. CDR1 is LNHDA, CDR2 SQIVND, per germline (reference sequence). The CDR3 has 15 residues. V was clipped by 4 bases and J by 1 base; unmatched bases: 3. CDR3: CASSTGQGRTDTQYF. The DNA read from the CDR3 is TGTGCCAGTAGTACGGGACAGGGACGCACAGATACG.

Concerning this clone: The read ends 3 residues shy of where the CDR3 ends; the end is completed using the germline J gene. The V call is TRBV7-2, the J call TRBJ2-2; 9 nucleotides match TRBD1. After removal of 5 bases from V and 8 bases from J, the junction contained 9 bases not matched to a gene. The CDR3 is made up of 15 amino acids. Germline CDR1 and CDR2: SGHTA and FQGNSA. CDR3 sequence: CASSPTDRGSGELFF. CDR3 bases read: TGTGCCAGCAGCCCTACCGACAGGGGGTCTGGGGAG. The full variable domain, with the rest looked up from reference TRBV7-2 and TRBJ2-2, is GAGVSQSPSNKVTEKGKDVELRCDPISGHTALYWYRQSLGQGLEFLIYFQGNSAPDKSGLPSDRFSAERTGGSVSTLTIQRTQQEDSAVYLCASSPTDRGSGELFFGEGSRLTVL.

In regard to this clone: The sequence runs out 3 residues before the end of the CDR3; the remainder is reconstructed from the germline J gene. V is TRBV7-7 and J is TRBJ2-5, with TRBD2 identical over 11 bases. The CDR3 totals 16 residues. V trimming: 1 base; J trimming: 4 bases; junction bases outside the gene matches: 5. Germline CDR1 is SSHAT and CDR2 is FNYEAQ (reference sequence). CDR3 region: CASSLDGTSGGETQYF. CDR3 bases read: TGTGCCAGCAGCTTAGATGGGACTAGCGGAGGAGAGACC.

On this clone: Coverage ceases 3 residues before the CDR3 finishes, and the germline J gene fills in the end. This chain links TRBV11-2 with TRBJ1-2; 9 positions match TRBD1. The CDR3 totals 15 residues. CDR1 and CDR2 from the germline V gene are SGHAT and FQNNGV. The CDR3 loop reads CASSPGQGFSWGYTF. CDR3 bases read: TGTGCCAGCAGCCCGGGACAGGGTTTCTCCTGGGGC.

Comments on this clone: The read is 3 residues too short to cover the CDR3 end, so that end is filled in from the germline J gene. The genes are TRBV7-3 and TRBJ2-3; TRBD1 might be the D (6 bases). The germline gives CDR1 SGHTA, CDR2 FQGTGA. Trimming shortened V by 2 bases and J by 2 bases, and 11 bases separated the two germline ends. The CDR3 has 15 residues. The sequenced part of the CDR3 DNA is TGTGCCAGCAGCTTAGGGACACATTTCACAGATACG. Amino acid sequence: CASSLGTHFTDT. The CDR3 in full is CASSLGTHFTDTQYF.

A remark on this clone: Read data end 3 residues before the CDR3 end; the end is taken from the germline J gene. The rearrangement links TRBV19 to TRBJ1-2, with 9 bases fitting TRBD1. Germline CDR1 reads LNHDA; CDR2 reads SQIVND (reference sequence). The CDR3 runs 15 residues. The CDR3 sequence is CASGGQGGGYNDYTF. The sequenced CDR3 bases are TGTGCCAGTGGGGGACAGGGCGGGGGGTACAATGAC.

With respect to this clone: The read stops 3 residues short of the end of the CDR3; the missing end is completed from the germline J gene. The chain couples TRBV11-3 to TRBJ1-1; weak D call: TRBD1 (5 bases). V was shortened by 5 bases and J by 2 bases, with 15 bases between the two germline ends. Germline V gene lookup returns CDR1 SGHNT and CDR2 YENEEA. This CDR3 region has 15 residues. The CDR3 region is CASSPIQGVNTEAFF. The covered CDR3 bases are TGTGCCAGCAGCCCAATCCAAGGGGTAAACACTGAA.

Concerning this clone: The read stops 3 residues short of the end of the CDR3; the missing end is completed from the germline J gene. The chain employs TRBV20-1 and TRBJ2-1, with 9 bases that match TRBD2. CDR1 is DFQATT, CDR2 SNEGSKA, per germline (reference sequence). The CDR3 consists of 15 residues. Trimming at V came to 6 bases and at J to 6 bases, leaving 12 bases not matched to a gene. The sequenced CDR3 bases are TGCAGTGCAAAACCCCTAGCGGGGATAACCAATGAG. Translation: CSAKPLAGITNE. The whole CDR3 sequence is CSAKPLAGITNEQFF.

Remarks on this clone: Read coverage stops 3 residues before the CDR3 terminus; the germline J gene supplies the remainder. The J gene is TRBJ1-1, the V gene TRBV7-2; the D gene is possibly TRBD1 (5 bases). The CDR3 loop spans 14 amino acids. CDR1 is SGHTA, CDR2 FQGNSA, per germline. The CDR3 is CASSFRASGEGAFF. The sequenced part of the CDR3 DNA is TGTGCCAGCAGCTTCAGGGCCTCCGGTGAGGGC.